This note documents a single TCR beta chain sequence. This specimen comes from a study of blood T cell repertoires in COVID-19. Study context: Some COVID-19 samples were acute and others convalescent; all came from the United States, Italy and Spain. In each case, the material was cDNA or gDNA derived from T cells, B-cell-depleted T cells, or PBMCs.

Enrollment of patients from Seattle took place during active infection, with longitudinal follow-up. The CDR3 extends over 14 amino acids. J was trimmed by 5 bases and V by 3 bases; bases with no gene match: 6. Germline V lookup: CDR1 SQVTM, CDR2 ANQGSEA. Authors' data handling: Scientists estimated how many nucleated cells there were by amplifying reference gene primers. Sequenced by immunoSEQ multiplex PCR; TCRdb stores in-frame clones only, minus some. That table is the source of V, J and clone size, and D and trimming were worked out from the DNA. This sample carries under 60,000 clones, roughly 84% of them seen once, and the ten largest clones take more than 8.5%.

This clonotype was sampled from a man in his thirties or forties with COVID-19, enrolled during active disease. Sequencing was performed on peripheral blood. J is TRBJ2-5 and V is TRBV29-1, with 10 bases that match TRBD2. CDR3 nucleotides: TGCAGCGTTGAGGCTAGCGGGAGTTTCGAGACCCAGTACTTC. It encodes CSVEASGSFETQYF.